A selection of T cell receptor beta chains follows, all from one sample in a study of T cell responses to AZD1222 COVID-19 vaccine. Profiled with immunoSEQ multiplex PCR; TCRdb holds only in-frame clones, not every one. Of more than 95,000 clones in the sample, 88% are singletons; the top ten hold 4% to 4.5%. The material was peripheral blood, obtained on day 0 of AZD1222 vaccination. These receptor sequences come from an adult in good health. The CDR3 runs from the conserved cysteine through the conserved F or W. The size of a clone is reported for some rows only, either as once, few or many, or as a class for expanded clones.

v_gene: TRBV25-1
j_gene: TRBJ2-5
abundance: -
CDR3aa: CASSEIRDVQETQYF

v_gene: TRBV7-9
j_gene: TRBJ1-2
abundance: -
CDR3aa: CASSSPGQGPYGYTF

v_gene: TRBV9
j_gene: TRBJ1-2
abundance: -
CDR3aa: CASSSSRTANYGYTF

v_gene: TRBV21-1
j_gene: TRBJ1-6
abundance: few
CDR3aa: CASSKEGSAINSPLHF

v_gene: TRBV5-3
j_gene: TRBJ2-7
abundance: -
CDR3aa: CARSLGTSGRGEQYF

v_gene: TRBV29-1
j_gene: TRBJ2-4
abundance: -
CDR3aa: CSVGERKNIQYF

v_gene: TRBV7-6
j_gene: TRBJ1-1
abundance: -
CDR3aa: CASSLGPGQGAHTEAFF

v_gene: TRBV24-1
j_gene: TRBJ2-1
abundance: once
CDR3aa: CATSDSASGGPSIYNEQFF

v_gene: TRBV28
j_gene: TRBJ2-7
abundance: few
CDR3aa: CASSPATGQGWYEQYF

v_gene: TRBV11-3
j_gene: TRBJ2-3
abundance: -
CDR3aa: CASSLGTSGYTDTQYF

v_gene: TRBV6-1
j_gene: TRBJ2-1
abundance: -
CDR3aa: CASSEVRLADNEQFF

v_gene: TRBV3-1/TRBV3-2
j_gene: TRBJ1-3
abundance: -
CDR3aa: CASSQDRTVSGNTIYF

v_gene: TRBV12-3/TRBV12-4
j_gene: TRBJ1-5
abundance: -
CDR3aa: CASSLERQPQHF

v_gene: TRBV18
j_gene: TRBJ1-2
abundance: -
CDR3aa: CASSPSRQGDSYGYTF

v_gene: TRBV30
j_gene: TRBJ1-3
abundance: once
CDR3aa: CAWSAGFSGNTIYF

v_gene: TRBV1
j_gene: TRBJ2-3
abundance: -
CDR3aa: CTSSPIARRGGTDTQYF

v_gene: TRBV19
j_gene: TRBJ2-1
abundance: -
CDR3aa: CATGTSGSNEQFF

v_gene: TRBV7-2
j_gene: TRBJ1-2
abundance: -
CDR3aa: CASSLEQGVNYGYTF

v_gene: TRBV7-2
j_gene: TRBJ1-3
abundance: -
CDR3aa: CASRIRQGSGNTIYF

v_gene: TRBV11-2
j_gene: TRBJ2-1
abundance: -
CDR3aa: CASSLGPIGGPYNEQFF

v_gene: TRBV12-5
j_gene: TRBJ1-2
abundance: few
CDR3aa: CASASGSNYFNYGYTF

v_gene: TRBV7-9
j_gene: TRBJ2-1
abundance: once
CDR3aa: CASSLAGLAVWEQFF

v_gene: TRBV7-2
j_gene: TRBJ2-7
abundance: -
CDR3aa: CASSLAPPGTELYEQYF

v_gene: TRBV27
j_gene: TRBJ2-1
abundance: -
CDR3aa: CASNSEQFF